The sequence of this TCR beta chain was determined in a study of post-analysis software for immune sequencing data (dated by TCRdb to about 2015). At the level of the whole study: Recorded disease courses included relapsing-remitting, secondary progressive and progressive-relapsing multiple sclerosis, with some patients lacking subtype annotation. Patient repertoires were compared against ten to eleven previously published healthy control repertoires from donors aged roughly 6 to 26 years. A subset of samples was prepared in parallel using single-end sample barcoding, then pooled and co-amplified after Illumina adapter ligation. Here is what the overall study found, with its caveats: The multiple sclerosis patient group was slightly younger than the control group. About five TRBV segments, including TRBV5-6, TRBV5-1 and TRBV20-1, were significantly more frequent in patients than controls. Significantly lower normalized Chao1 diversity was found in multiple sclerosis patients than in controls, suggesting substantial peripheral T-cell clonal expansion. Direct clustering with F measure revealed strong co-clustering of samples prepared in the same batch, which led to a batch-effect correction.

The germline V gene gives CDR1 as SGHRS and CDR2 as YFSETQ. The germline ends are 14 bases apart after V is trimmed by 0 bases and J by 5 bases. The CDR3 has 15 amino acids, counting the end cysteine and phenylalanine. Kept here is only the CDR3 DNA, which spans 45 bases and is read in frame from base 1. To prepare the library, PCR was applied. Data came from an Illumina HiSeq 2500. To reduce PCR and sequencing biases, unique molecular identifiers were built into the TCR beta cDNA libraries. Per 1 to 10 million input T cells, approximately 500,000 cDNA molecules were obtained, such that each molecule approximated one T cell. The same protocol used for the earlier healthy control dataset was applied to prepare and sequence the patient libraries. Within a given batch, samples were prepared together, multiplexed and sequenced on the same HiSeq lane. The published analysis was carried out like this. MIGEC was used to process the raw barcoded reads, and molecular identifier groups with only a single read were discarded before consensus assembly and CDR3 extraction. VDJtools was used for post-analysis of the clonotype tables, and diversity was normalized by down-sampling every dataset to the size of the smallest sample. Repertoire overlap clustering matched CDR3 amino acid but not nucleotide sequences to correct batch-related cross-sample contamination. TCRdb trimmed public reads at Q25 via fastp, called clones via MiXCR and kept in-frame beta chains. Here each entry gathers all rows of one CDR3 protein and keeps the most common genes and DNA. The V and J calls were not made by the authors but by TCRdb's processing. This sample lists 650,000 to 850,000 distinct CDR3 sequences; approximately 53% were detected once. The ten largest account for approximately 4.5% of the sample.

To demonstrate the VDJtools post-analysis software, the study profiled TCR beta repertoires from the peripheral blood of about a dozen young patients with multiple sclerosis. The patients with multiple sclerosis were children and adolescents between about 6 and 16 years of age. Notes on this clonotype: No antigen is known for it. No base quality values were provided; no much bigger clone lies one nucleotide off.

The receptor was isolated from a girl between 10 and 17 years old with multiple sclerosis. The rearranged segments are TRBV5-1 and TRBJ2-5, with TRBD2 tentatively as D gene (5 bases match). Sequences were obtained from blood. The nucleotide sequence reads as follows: TGCGCCAGCAGCTTGGCCGTACGGGGAGCGGAGACCCAGTACTTC. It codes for CASSLAVRGAETQYF.